Here is one T cell receptor (beta chain) with its context. Its antigen remains unidentified. Trimming stripped 4 bases from V and 0 bases from J, with 12 bases between. CDR1 is ENHRY and CDR2 is SYGVKD in the germline V gene. CDR3 length: 15 amino acids. This record comes from a study of shared clonotypes between healthy human individuals. Study-wide results and limits: What naive subsets generally showed was a larger estimated richness than memory subsets showed.

Sequencing was performed with immunoSEQ multiplex PCR; in TCRdb, only in-frame clones are kept and a portion is missing. The sample shows hundreds of thousands of clones, 73% of them seen only once. J is TRBJ1-1 and V is TRBV10-3, with D possibly TRBD1 on 6 matching bases. The receptor's source is a woman in her twenties or thirties in good health. Material for sequencing was memory CD4+ T cells sorted from blood. Regarding subset: CD45RA-negative fraction. The CDR3 reads CAISVGGGLNTEAFF. CDR3 bases: TGTGCCATCAGTGTGGGAGGGGGGCTGAACACTGAAGCTTTCTTT.